This T cell receptor beta chain was sequenced for a study of control samples from healthy donors and cancer patients (dated by TCRdb to the early 2020s). Comments on this clone: What antigen it recognizes has not been identified. No much larger clone exists at a distance of one base, and base qualities are not known.

Library creation used the immunoSEQ multiplex PCR assay. In its TCRdb copy, this immuneACCESS table keeps in-frame sequences only and misses some clones. Where compared with another copy, unresolved V genes explain less than half of these, and the others have no known cause. The sample has about 98,000 clones on record, 79% of them singletons. The ten largest make up 8% to 11% of the sample. Sequencing input: blood. The clonotype originates from a woman aged 25 to 45 in good health.

For the CDR3, the sequence is CSVEVGGLSTNTEAFF. The sequenced DNA is TGCAGCGTTGAAGTTGGCGGACTGTCTACGAACACTGAAGCTTTCTTT. The chain joins TRBV29-1 to TRBJ1-1; no D segment can be confidently identified. Taken from cysteine to phenylalanine, the CDR3 has 16 residues. CDR3 DNA is the only sequence kept; it has 48 bases, read in frame from the first base. The germline ends are 16 bases apart after V is trimmed by 1 base and J by 1 base. The germline V gene sets CDR1 to SQVTM and CDR2 to ANQGSEA.